One and the same sample provided the 19 T cell receptor beta chains below, sequenced in a study of cytomegalovirus exposure and HLA in healthy donors. The PCR made use of 60 Vbeta and 13 Jbeta primers. Sequencing was performed with immunoSEQ multiplex PCR; in TCRdb, only in-frame clones are kept and a portion is missing. The sample lists under 200,000 clones; roughly 73% were seen once. Sequencing was done on a sample of PBMCs. Receptors originate from a woman aged 25-40 years in good health and CMV-seronegative.

The chain carries TRBV9 and TRBJ2-1; 8 bases align to TRBD2. CDR1 is SGDLS and CDR2 is YYNGEE in the germline V gene. The CDR3 length is 15 residues. The ends lost 3 bases at V and 6 bases at J; junction bases unmatched: 8. The chain's CDR3 is CASSASGLDTNEQFF. The CDR3 DNA reads TGTGCCAGCAGCGCCTCGGGACTAGATACCAATGAGCAGTTCTTC.

This clone ranks as medium-sized (0.01 to 0.1%). V and J are TRBV6-5 and TRBJ1-1; no clear D gene. CDR1 MNHEY and CDR2 SVGAGI come from the germline V gene. CDR3 size: 10 residues. Trimming removed 8 bases at V and 4 bases at J, with 5 bases between. CDR3 region: CASGITEAFF. DNA of the CDR3: TGTGCCAGCGGCATCACTGAAGCTTTCTTT.

The CDR3 nucleotides are TGTGCCAGCAGCTTCCGGGAGTCCTCTGGAAACACCATATATTTT. Protein product: CASSFRESSGNTIYF. V and J are TRBV7-9 and TRBJ1-3; D gene ambiguous. Germline loops: CDR1 SEHNR, CDR2 FQNEAQ (reference sequence). Between the trimmed V and J ends, which lost 3 bases and 0 bases, there was a span of 9 bases. CDR3 length: 15 amino acids.

The J gene is TRBJ2-3, the V gene TRBV6-5; unclear D gene. CDR1 MNHEY and CDR2 SVGAGI come from the germline V gene. V dropped 5 bases and J dropped 4 bases, with 13 bases sitting between them. The CDR3 is 14 residues long. The CDR3 here is CASSALLLADTQYF. DNA of the CDR3: TGTGCCAGCAGTGCCTTACTACTGGCAGATACGCAGTATTTT.

This clone was seen only a few times. The rearrangement uses TRBV2 and TRBJ1-3; unclear D gene. CDR3 length: 13 residues. V was clipped by 2 bases and J by 3 bases, with 5 bases between them. CDR1 is SNHLY, CDR2 FYNNEI, per germline. The CDR3 DNA reads TGTGCCAGCAGTGAATATTATGGAAACACCATATATTTT. Its translation is CASSEYYGNTIYF.

The DNA for the CDR3 is TGTGCCAGCAGCTTAGGTGGGGACAGGGGCTCCTACGAGCAGTACTTC. Translating it yields CASSLGGDRGSYEQYF. The chain has TRBV13 and TRBJ2-7; TRBD1 agrees at 10 bases. The germline gives CDR1 PRHDT, CDR2 FYEKMQ (reference sequence). The length of the CDR3 is 16 residues. Trimming took 0 bases from V and 0 from J; bases not matched to a gene: 2.

The chain is built from TRBV30 and TRBJ1-4; 9 bases are a match to TRBD1. The V gene's germline CDR1 is GTSNPN and CDR2 SVGIG (reference sequence). The CDR3 is made up of 13 amino acids. The V and J ends lost 5 bases and 5 bases, in that order; junction bases with no gene match: 3. The CDR3: CAWATGGNEKLFF. As DNA, the CDR3 is TGTGCCTGGGCGACAGGGGGAAATGAAAAACTGTTTTTT.

This clone was counted a few times. The chain links TRBV27 to TRBJ2-7; D uncertain. Germline values: CDR1 MNHEY, CDR2 SMNVEV (reference sequence). V was clipped by 4 bases and J by 7 bases, with 14 bases between them. The CDR3 sequence is 13 residues long. CDR3 sequence (DNA): TGTGCCAGCAGTTCCTCACCTCAACGGGAGCAGTACTTC. Protein: CASSSSPQREQYF.

This clone was recorded only once. The V gene is TRBV6-1, the J gene TRBJ1-2; D not resolved. Per germline, CDR1 MNHNS and CDR2 SASEGT. This CDR3 is 15 amino acids long. V lost 6 bases, J lost 6 bases, and 20 bases lay in between. This chain's CDR3 is CASRASRVGEHGYTF. DNA of the CDR3: TGTGCCAGCAGAGCTAGCCGGGTCGGTGAGCATGGCTACACCTTC.

This chain links TRBV2 with TRBJ1-1; TRBD1 matches 8 bases. Per germline, CDR1 SNHLY and CDR2 FYNNEI. The trim removed 2 bases at V and 0 bases at J, leaving 2 bases unmatched. The CDR3 has 15 residues. CDR3 sequence reads: CASSEQGALNTEAFF. The DNA for the CDR3 is TGTGCCAGCAGTGAACAGGGGGCCCTGAACACTGAAGCTTTCTTT.

This clone occurred once. The V gene is TRBV5-1, the J gene TRBJ2-7, with TRBD1 matching 9 bases. Trimming cost V 4 bases and J 7 bases; bases outside gene matches: 9. CDR3 length equals 14 residues. The germline gives CDR1 SGHRS, CDR2 YFSETQ. CDR3 sequence reads: CASSPGTGTGEQYF. The CDR3 DNA follows: TGCGCCAGCAGCCCCGGGACAGGGACAGGTGAGCAGTACTTC.

The V and J genes are TRBV6-5 and TRBJ2-7; D perhaps matches TRBD1 (6 bases). This CDR3 contains 14 residues. Germline CDR1 and CDR2: MNHEY and SVGAGI. V was trimmed by 5 bases and J by 0 bases, leaving 11 bases between them. CDR3 DNA sequence: TGTGCCAGCAGTCAGGGGCTTACCTCCTACGAGCAGTACTTC. Translation gives CASSQGLTSYEQYF.

The chain carries TRBV7-9 and TRBJ2-3; no clear D gene. The CDR3 loop spans 13 amino acids. Trimming left V 5 bases short and J 2 bases short, with 8 bases between. Germline CDR1 is SEHNR and CDR2 is FQNEAQ (reference sequence). The CDR3 DNA sequence: TGTGCCAGCAGCCCCATTTCCACAGATACGCAGTATTTT. Protein product: CASSPISTDTQYF.

This rearrangement joins TRBV5-1 to TRBJ2-4; TRBD2 agrees at 8 bases. Looked up from germline, CDR1 is SGHRS and CDR2 is YFSETQ. V trimming: 6 bases; J trimming: 5 bases; junction bases outside the gene matches: 13. The CDR3 is made up of 16 amino acids. CDR3 sequence reads: CASTWDRTSSENIQYF. The CDR3, as DNA: TGCGCCAGCACTTGGGATCGGACTAGCTCTGAAAACATTCAGTACTTC.

The J gene is TRBJ1-3, the V gene TRBV7-8; 8 nucleotides match TRBD1. The germline V gene encodes CDR1 SGHVS and CDR2 FQNEAQ. The CDR3 contains 16 residues. V shed 1 base and J 2 bases; nucleotides not matched to a gene: 4. In DNA, the CDR3 is TGTGCCAGCAGCTTAGTGCAGGGGGCGCCTGGAAACACCATATATTTT. It is translated as CASSLVQGAPGNTIYF.

In its sample, this clone was seen once. This chain's CDR3 is CASSEEVTGNQPQHF. CDR3 in DNA: TGTGCCAGCAGTGAAGAGGTCACAGGGAATCAGCCCCAGCATTTT. The V call is TRBV2, the J call TRBJ1-5; a possible D gene is TRBD1 (6 bases). Trimming stripped 1 base from V and 4 bases from J, with 11 bases between. The germline CDR1 and CDR2 sequences are SNHLY and FYNNEI. The CDR3 has 15 residues.

The V and J genes are TRBV9 and TRBJ1-1, with 8 positions matching TRBD1. The CDR3 extends over 16 amino acids. CDR1 and CDR2 (germline): SGDLS, YYNGEE. Trimming took 0 bases from V and 10 from J; bases not matched to a gene: 14. The CDR3 coding sequence is TGTGCCAGCAGCGTAGGCCCGAGTAAGGCGACAGGGGCAGCTTTCTTT. Amino acids: CASSVGPSKATGAAFF.

The V and J genes are TRBV7-9 and TRBJ1-4; D is undetermined. The CDR3 is made up of 15 amino acids. Germline CDR1 and CDR2: SEHNR and FQNEAQ (reference sequence). With 6 bases removed from V and 7 bases from J, the gap between germline ends came to 18 bases. CDR3 region: CASSSATGWSEKLFF. CDR3 coding DNA: TGTGCCAGCAGTTCTGCGACCGGTTGGAGTGAAAAACTGTTTTTT.

The chain combines TRBV5-1 with TRBJ1-1; D perhaps matches TRBD1 (6 bases). CDR1 SGHRS and CDR2 YFSETQ come from the germline V gene. The CDR3 extends over 15 amino acids. Trimming stripped 5 bases from V and 6 bases from J, with 20 bases between. The CDR3 nucleotides are TGCGCCAGCAGTCGCTTTACAGGGCAGGGCGCTGAAGCTTTCTTT. This gives the protein CASSRFTGQGAEAFF.